This T cell receptor (beta chain) was sequenced during a study of cytomegalovirus exposure and HLA in healthy donors. Study outcomes and limitations: HLA alleles were associated with 15,000 to 20,000 TCR beta sequences in a later analysis at 0.05 false discovery rate.

The PCR was carried out with 60 Vbeta primers and 13 Jbeta primers. The data were produced by immunoSEQ multiplex PCR, yet TCRdb's version contains in-frame clones alone and is incomplete. The sample lists some 70,000 clones, over 70% seen once, with about 5% in the top ten. As for this clone: The antigen remains unidentified. At one end the junction does not follow the germline gene, possibly because of a read error.

The sequencing input was PBMCs. The TCR was taken from a male donor in good health and CMV-seropositive.

The CDR3 bases are TGTGCCAGCAGCTGGACAGGGAGTAATCCACCCCTCCACTTT. Its translation is CASSWTGSNPPLHF. The rearrangement uses TRBV7-2 and TRBJ1-6; 8 bases line up with TRBD1. The germline gives CDR1 SGHTA, CDR2 FQGNSA. The CDR3 runs 14 residues.